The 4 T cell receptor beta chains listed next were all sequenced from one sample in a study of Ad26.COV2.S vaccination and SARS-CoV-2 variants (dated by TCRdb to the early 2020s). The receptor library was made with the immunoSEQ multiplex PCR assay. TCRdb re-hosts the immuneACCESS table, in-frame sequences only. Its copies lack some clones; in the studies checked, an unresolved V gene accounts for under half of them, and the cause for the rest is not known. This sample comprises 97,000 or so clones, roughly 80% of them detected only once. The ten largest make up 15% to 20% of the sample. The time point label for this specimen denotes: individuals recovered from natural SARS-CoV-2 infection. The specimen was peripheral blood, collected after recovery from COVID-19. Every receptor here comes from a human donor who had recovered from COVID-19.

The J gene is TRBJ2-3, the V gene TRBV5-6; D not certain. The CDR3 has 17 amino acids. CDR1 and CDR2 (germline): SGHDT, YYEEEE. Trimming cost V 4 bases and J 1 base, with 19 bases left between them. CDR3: CASSVISRAEGTDTQYF. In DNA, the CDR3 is TGTGCCAGCAGCGTGATCTCTAGGGCGGAAGGCACAGATACGCAGTATTTT.

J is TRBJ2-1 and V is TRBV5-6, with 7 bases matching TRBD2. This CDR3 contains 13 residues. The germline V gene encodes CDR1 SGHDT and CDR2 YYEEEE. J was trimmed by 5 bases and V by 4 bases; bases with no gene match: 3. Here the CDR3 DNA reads TGTGCCAGCAGCCTTGGGGGGGACAATGAGCAGTTCTTC. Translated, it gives CASSLGGDNEQFF. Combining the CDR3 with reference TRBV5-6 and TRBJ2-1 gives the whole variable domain DAGVTQSPTHLIKTRGQQVTLRCSPKSGHDTVSWYQQALGQGPQFIFQYYEEEERQRGNFPDRFSGHQFPNYSSELNVNALLLGDSALYLCASSLGGDNEQFFGPGTRLTVL.

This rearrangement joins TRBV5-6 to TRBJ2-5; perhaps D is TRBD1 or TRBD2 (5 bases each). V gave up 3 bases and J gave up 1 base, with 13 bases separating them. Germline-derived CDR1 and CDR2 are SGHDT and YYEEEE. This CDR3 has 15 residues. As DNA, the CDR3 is TGTGCCAGCAGCTATGGGACGGACTTCCAAGAGACCCAGTACTTC. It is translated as CASSYGTDFQETQYF.

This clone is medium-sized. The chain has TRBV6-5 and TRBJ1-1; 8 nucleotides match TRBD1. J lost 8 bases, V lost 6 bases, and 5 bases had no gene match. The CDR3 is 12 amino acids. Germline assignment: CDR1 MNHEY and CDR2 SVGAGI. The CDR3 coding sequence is TGTGCCAGCAGCCCCACAGGGGGGGAAGCTTTCTTT. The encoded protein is CASSPTGGEAFF.